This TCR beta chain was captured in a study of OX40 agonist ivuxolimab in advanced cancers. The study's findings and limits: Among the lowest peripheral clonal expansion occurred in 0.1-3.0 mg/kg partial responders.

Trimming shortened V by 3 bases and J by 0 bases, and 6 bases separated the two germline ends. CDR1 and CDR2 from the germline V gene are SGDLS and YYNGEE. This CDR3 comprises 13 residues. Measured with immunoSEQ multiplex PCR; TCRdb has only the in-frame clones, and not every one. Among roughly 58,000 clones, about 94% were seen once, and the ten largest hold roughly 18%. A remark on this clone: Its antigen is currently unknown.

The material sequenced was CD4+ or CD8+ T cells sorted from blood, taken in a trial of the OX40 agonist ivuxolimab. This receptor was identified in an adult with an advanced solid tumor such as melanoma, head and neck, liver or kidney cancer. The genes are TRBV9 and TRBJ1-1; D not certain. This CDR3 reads CASSGGVNTEAFF. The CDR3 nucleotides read TGTGCCAGCAGCGGCGGGGTGAACACTGAAGCTTTCTTT.